These 13 T cell receptor beta chains came from one sample sequenced in a study of T cell repertoires in cytomegalovirus infection. Their antigen targets remain unknown. A single record per CDR3 protein comes from TCRdb applying MiXCR to the reads. Altogether around 900,000 distinct CDR3 sequences are present, about a third being singletons, with the ten largest covering under 15%. Material: cultured CD8+ T cells from PBMCs, obtained from culture after CMV antigen stimulation. The receptor set was obtained from a human donor in good health (CMV status not recorded). Some clones in this sample may be carry-over from other donors' samples.

This clonotype has more than one count but fewer than ten. V and J are TRBV7-6 and TRBJ2-7; TRBD1 matches 9 bases. Germline V CDR1 and CDR2: SGHVS, FNYEAQ. This CDR3 is 16 amino acids long. Trimming at V came to 0 bases and at J to 3 bases, leaving 6 bases not matched to a gene. This chain's CDR3 is CASSLAAVTGGYEQYF. CDR3 sequence (DNA): TGTGCCAGCAGCTTAGCAGCGGTGACAGGGGGCTACGAGCAGTACTTC. The full variable domain, in which reference TRBV7-6 and TRBJ2-7 provide the parts outside the CDR3, is GAGVSQSPRYKVTKRGQDVALRCDPISGHVSLYWYRQALGQGPEFLTYFNYEAQQDKSGLPNDRFSAERPEGSISTLTIQRTEQRDSAMYRCASSLAAVTGGYEQYFGPGTRLTVT.

The table lists this clonotype with a few counts. This sequence joins TRBV6-1 and TRBJ1-4; 8 bases are shared with TRBD1. The J segment lost 4 bases and the V segment lost 5 bases, leaving 15 bases of the junction unmatched. Per germline, CDR1 MNHNS and CDR2 SASEGT. This CDR3 is 18 amino acids long. CDR3 bases: TGTGCCAGCAGTCCCTTCCTTTCTGGGACAGGTAGTAATGAAAAACTGTTTTTT. Translating gives CASSPFLSGTGSNEKLFF.

This clonotype was detected only a few times. The chain links TRBV12-3 or TRBV12-4 to TRBJ2-1, with 9 bases fitting TRBD1. The CDR3 covers 18 residues. V shed 3 bases, J shed 3 bases, and the junction held 12 bases outside the gene matches. CDR3 region: CASSFPRQGTGNYNEQFF. CDR3 nucleotide sequence: TGTGCCAGCAGTTTCCCCCGCCAGGGGACAGGGAACTACAATGAGCAGTTCTTC.

This clonotype was seen a few times. The chain uses TRBV2 and TRBJ2-1; 13 nucleotides match TRBD2. Germline-derived CDR1 and CDR2 are SNHLY and FYNNEI. The CDR3 sequence is 14 residues long. V trimming: 10 bases; J trimming: 5 bases; junction bases outside the gene matches: 5. The CDR3 loop is CANKLAGGDNEQFF. Written as DNA, the CDR3 is TGTGCCAACAAACTAGCGGGGGGGGACAATGAGCAGTTCTTC. Filled out from reference TRBV2 and TRBJ2-1, the complete variable domain reads EPEVTQTPSHQVTQMGQEVILRCVPISNHLYFYWYRQILGQKVEFLVSFYNNEISEKSEIFDDQFSVERPDGSNFTLKIRSTKLEDSAMYFCANKLAGGDNEQFFGPGTRLTVL.

In its sample, this clonotype was seen many times. V usage is TRBV7-9 and J usage is TRBJ2-3, with D perhaps TRBD1 or TRBD2 (5 bases each). The V and J ends lost 4 bases and 5 bases respectively, with 19 bases between them. Per the germline V gene, CDR1 is SEHNR and CDR2 is FQNEAQ (reference sequence). The CDR3 loop spans 16 amino acids. The CDR3: CASSSRVDSAGDTQYF. For the CDR3, the DNA is TGTGCCAGCAGCTCCCGGGTCGACAGCGCGGGAGATACGCAGTATTTT.

This clonotype showed up many times. This sequence joins TRBV7-2 and TRBJ2-1, with D maybe TRBD2 (5 bases). Trimming pared 1 base from V and 5 bases from J, leaving 18 bases between. CDR1 and CDR2 from the germline V gene are SGHTA and FQGNSA. The CDR3 extends over 17 amino acids. The CDR3 is CASSLVRRGWRNNEQFF. CDR3 sequence (DNA): TGTGCCAGCAGCTTAGTGCGGCGCGGGTGGAGGAACAATGAGCAGTTCTTC.

The V and J genes are TRBV20-1 and TRBJ1-1; D perhaps matches TRBD1 (5 bases). CDR3 length: 12 residues. The germline V gene encodes CDR1 DFQATT and CDR2 SNEGSKA (reference sequence). V was clipped by 1 base and J by 8 bases, with 11 bases between them. Here the CDR3 reads CSARGSGSEAFF. The CDR3 nucleotides are TGCAGTGCTAGAGGGTCAGGGTCGGAAGCTTTCTTT.

V and J are TRBV12-3 or TRBV12-4 and TRBJ1-1; D unclear. V lost 2 bases to trimming and J lost 4 bases, with 11 bases between them. The CDR3 covers 14 residues. The CDR3 DNA is TGTGCCAGCAGTTTACGCCCTCTGGGCACTGAAGCTTTCTTT. Encoded protein: CASSLRPLGTEAFF.

The CDR3 spells CASSQDRRINSPLHF. CDR3 in DNA: TGTGCCAGCAGCCAAGATCGACGGATTAATTCACCCCTCCACTTT. The V and J genes are TRBV3-1 and TRBJ1-6, with D hard to call. V shed 0 bases and J shed 6 bases, with 9 bases lying between them. Germline V gives CDR1 LGHDT, CDR2 YNNKEL (reference sequence). CDR3 length: 15 residues.

The chain uses TRBV6-2 or TRBV6-3 and TRBJ2-1; 7 nucleotides align to TRBD2. With 6 bases clipped from V and 4 bases from J, the junction kept 12 bases outside the gene matches. The CDR3 length is 16 residues. Germline CDR1 is MNHEY and CDR2 is SVGEGT. CDR3 sequence (DNA): TGTGCCAGCAGCTACCTCCTTGCTAGCGGATACAATGAGCAGTTCTTC. Translated: CASSYLLASGYNEQFF.

In this sample, this clonotype turned up a few times. The chain is built from TRBV9 and TRBJ2-1; a possible D gene is TRBD2 (5 bases). The CDR3 runs 17 residues. The germline V gene encodes CDR1 SGDLS and CDR2 YYNGEE. The ends were cut back, 2 bases at V and 6 bases at J, with 21 bases in the middle. As DNA, the CDR3 is TGTGCCAGCAGCGTCCGCCCTAAAGAGGGAGCGGTCAATGAGCAGTTCTTC. It encodes CASSVRPKEGAVNEQFF.

The chain recombines TRBV7-6 with TRBJ2-2; 7 bases agree with TRBD1. Germline lookup yields CDR1 SGHVS and CDR2 FNYEAQ. With 3 bases clipped from V and 4 bases from J, the junction kept 11 bases outside the gene matches. This CDR3 has 17 amino acids. CDR3: CASSLGSAGGPTGELFF. In DNA, the CDR3 is TGTGCCAGCAGCTTGGGGTCGGCAGGGGGTCCCACCGGGGAGCTGTTTTTT.

This clonotype came up many times. This sequence joins TRBV12-3 or TRBV12-4 and TRBJ2-3; 10 nucleotides agree with TRBD1. The CDR3 is 17 residues long. Trimming cost V 4 bases and J 2 bases; bases outside gene matches: 9. CDR3 residues: CASSSGTGESSTDTQYF. The CDR3 DNA is TGTGCCAGCAGTTCGGGGACAGGGGAGAGTTCCACAGATACGCAGTATTTT.